This T cell receptor (beta chain) is from a study of T cells in Graves' hyperthyroidism and ophthalmopathy. Germline V gives CDR1 MNHNS, CDR2 SASEGT. V lost 8 bases, J lost 5 bases, and 16 bases stayed unmatched. The CDR3 consists of 19 residues. Template material for amplifying TCR beta CDR3 regions consisted of RNA transcripts. HTBI primers were used for first-round RT-PCR of the TCR CDR3. TCRdb fed the multiplex PCR reads into MiXCR, producing one record per CDR3 protein. The sample contains 500,000 to 750,000 distinct CDR3 sequences, approximately 15% of which appear only once. The sequence was obtained from a woman aged 25-40 years with Graves' hyperthyroidism. J is TRBJ2-3 and V is TRBV6-1; 16 nucleotides line up with TRBD2. What was sequenced was blood. The CDR3 DNA sequence: TGTGCCAGCGCAGCTGGGACTAGCGGGAGGGCCCTCTTGGGAGATACGCAGTATTTT. Its protein product is CASAAGTSGRALLGDTQYF.